This TCR beta chain is drawn from a study of CXCR3-negative and CXCR3-positive naive CD8 T cells. Points from the study as a whole: When CXCR3-positive naive cells were set against CXCR3-negative naive cells, the former had more hydrophobic TRB CDR3s. Similarly elevated diversity marked both naive subsets, with memory CD8+ cells showing far lower diversity.

This CDR3 is built from 13 residues. Germline V gives CDR1 SGHRS, CDR2 YFSETQ. In preparing the TRB cDNA libraries, 5' RACE with UMI labels was used. One entry per CDR3 protein, without DNA, is what TCRdb gives after re-calling the 5' RACE reads. The sample includes 84,000 or so distinct CDR3 sequences. A note on this clonotype: Its antigen remains unidentified.

The gene calls are TRBV5-1 and TRBJ1-1. This receptor was taken from a human donor in good health. Some clones in this sample may be carry-over from other donors' samples. What was sequenced was naive CXCR3+ CD8+ T cells from blood. Subset described: CD45RO-CCR7+CD27+CD95- naive CD8+ T cells expressing CXCR3 (TNR3+). The CDR3 here is CASSLVDFAEAFF.